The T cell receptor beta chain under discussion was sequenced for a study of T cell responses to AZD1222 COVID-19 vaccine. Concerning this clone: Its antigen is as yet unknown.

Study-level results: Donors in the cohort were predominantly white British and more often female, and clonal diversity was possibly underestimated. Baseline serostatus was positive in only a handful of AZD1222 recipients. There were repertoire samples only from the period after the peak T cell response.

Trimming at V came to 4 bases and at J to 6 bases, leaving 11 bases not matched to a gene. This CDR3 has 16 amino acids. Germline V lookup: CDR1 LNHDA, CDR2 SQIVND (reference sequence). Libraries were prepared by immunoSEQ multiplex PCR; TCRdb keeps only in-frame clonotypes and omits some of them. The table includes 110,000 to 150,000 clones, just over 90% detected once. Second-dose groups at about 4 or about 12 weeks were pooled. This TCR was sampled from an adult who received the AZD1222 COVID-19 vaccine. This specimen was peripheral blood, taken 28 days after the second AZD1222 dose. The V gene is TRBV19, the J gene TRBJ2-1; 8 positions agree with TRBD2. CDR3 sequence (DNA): TGTGCCAGTAGTAATCGAGGCGGGGGGACCATCAATGAGCAGTTCTTC. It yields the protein CASSNRGGGTINEQFF.